Presented here are 19 T cell receptor beta chains from one specimen sequenced in a study of glioma-infiltrating T cells after dendritic cell vaccination. Clones were sequenced by immunoSEQ multiplex PCR, and TCRdb holds only the in-frame ones, with some missing. The sample has 93,000 or so clones, roughly 76% seen once. The material sequenced was blood, taken before dendritic cell vaccination. The receptor source for this set is a human donor with glioblastoma.

The chain employs TRBV10-3 and TRBJ1-5, with 7 positions matching TRBD1. The CDR3 is made up of 13 amino acids. The germline gives CDR1 ENHRY, CDR2 SYGVKD. Trimming at V came to 4 bases and at J to 4 bases, leaving 1 base not matched to a gene. CDR3 in DNA: TGTGCCATCAGTGTGGGACAGAATCAGCCCCAGCATTTT. This translates into CAISVGQNQPQHF.

The gene calls are TRBV4-1 and TRBJ2-5; 7 nucleotides line up with TRBD1. The junction had 12 bases not matched to a gene; V was cut back by 2 bases and J by 9 bases. CDR3 length equals 15 residues. Germline assignment: CDR1 MGHRA and CDR2 YSYEKL. CDR3 residues: CASSQMGQTLRAQYF. Written as DNA, the CDR3 is TGCGCCAGCAGCCAAATGGGACAGACACTACGGGCCCAGTACTTC.

The gene calls are TRBV6-6 and TRBJ1-4; tentative D call: TRBD1 (5 bases). V was cut by 7 bases and J by 5 bases, with 20 bases left in between. The CDR3 is 16 residues long. Germline V lookup: CDR1 MNHNY, CDR2 SVGAGI (reference sequence). CDR3 nucleotides: TGTGCCAGCATGGAGTCTCTCTACAGGAACAATGAAAAACTGTTTTTT. Protein: CASMESLYRNNEKLFF.

This rearrangement joins TRBV7-6 to TRBJ1-3; no clear D. With 4 bases removed from V and 0 bases from J, the gap between germline ends came to 10 bases. CDR3 length: 15 amino acids. Germline loops: CDR1 SGHVS, CDR2 FNYEAQ. This CDR3 reads CASSSTSYSGNTIYF. The CDR3 bases are TGTGCCAGCAGCTCGACATCTTACTCTGGAAACACCATATATTTT.

This clone was seen a few times. The chain carries TRBV10-1 and TRBJ1-2, with 7 bases matching TRBD1. Per germline, CDR1 WNHNN and CDR2 SYGVQD (reference sequence). The length of the CDR3 is 13 residues. The ends lost 6 bases at V and 8 bases at J; junction bases unmatched: 9. CDR3 bases: TGCGCCAGCAGCGAAGACAGGGCTGAAGGCTACACCTTC. It is translated as CASSEDRAEGYTF.

V gene TRBV19 combines with J gene TRBJ1-2; 9 bases align to TRBD1. The CDR3 covers 15 residues. The germline gives CDR1 LNHDA, CDR2 SQIVND (reference sequence). The V gene end was trimmed by 4 bases and the J gene end by 5 bases; junction bases not matched to a gene: 8. The CDR3 here is CASSTQGQGAYGYTF. The CDR3 coding sequence is TGTGCCAGTAGTACGCAGGGACAGGGCGCTTATGGCTACACCTTC.

This sequence joins TRBV6-6 and TRBJ2-7, with TRBD1 matching 8 bases. CDR3 length equals 11 residues. Germline CDR1 is MNHNY and CDR2 is SVGAGI (reference sequence). V gave up 6 bases and J gave up 12 bases; unmatched junction bases: 7. In nucleotides, the CDR3 is TGTGCCAGCAGCCCAGGACAGGGACTGTACTTC. Residues: CASSPGQGLYF.

The chain carries TRBV7-2 and TRBJ2-3; D is perhaps TRBD1 (6 bases). V lost 5 bases to trimming and J lost 1 base, with 10 bases between them. The CDR3 is 14 amino acids. Germline V CDR1 and CDR2: SGHTA, FQGNSA. Here the CDR3 reads CASSVWTGTDTQYF. The DNA for the CDR3 is TGTGCCAGCAGCGTATGGACAGGCACAGATACGCAGTATTTT.

This chain links TRBV14 with TRBJ1-6; possibly TRBD1 for D (5 bases). The CDR3 contains 15 residues. Germline CDR1 reads SGHDN; CDR2 reads FVKESK. V was clipped by 5 bases and J by 8 bases, with 16 bases between them. CDR3 nucleotide sequence: TGTGCCAGCAGCGACGACAGAATTTACCATTCACCCCTCCACTTT. Translation: CASSDDRIYHSPLHF.

The V gene is TRBV13, the J gene TRBJ2-1, with 7 bases that match TRBD1. This CDR3 spans 15 amino acids. Trimming took 1 base from V and 5 from J; bases not matched to a gene: 5. In germline, CDR1 is PRHDT, CDR2 FYEKMQ (reference sequence). CDR3 nucleotide sequence: TGTGCCAGCAGCTTAGACATGGACAGGAACAATGAGCAGTTCTTC. This sequence encodes CASSLDMDRNNEQFF.

This clone was observed a single time. The V and J genes are TRBV11-2 and TRBJ2-2; possibly TRBD1 for D (6 bases). The CDR3 contains 13 residues. From germline, CDR1 is SGHAT and CDR2 FQNNGV. V lost 6 bases, J lost 6 bases, and 11 bases lay in between. CDR3 coding DNA: TGTGCCAGCAGACGCTACAGGGCCGGGGAGCTGTTTTTT. Encoded protein: CASRRYRAGELFF. Supplemented by reference TRBV11-2 and TRBJ2-2, the full variable domain reads EAGVAQSPRYKIIEKRQSVAFWCNPISGHATLYWYQQILGQGPKLLIQFQNNGVVDDSQLPKDRFSAERLKGVDSTLKIQPAKLEDSAVYLCASRRYRAGELFFGEGSRLTVL.

This chain uses TRBV5-4 with TRBJ1-6; TRBD1 matches at 9 bases. This CDR3 is 16 amino acids long. Germline values: CDR1 SGHNT, CDR2 YYREEE (reference sequence). After removal of 4 bases from V and 10 bases from J, the junction contained 12 bases not matched to a gene. The CDR3 DNA is TGTGCCAGCAGCCCGGGCGGGGGACAGGGAGAATCACCCCTCCACTTT. Amino acid sequence: CASSPGGGQGESPLHF. Full variable domain (outside the CDR3, taken from reference TRBV5-4 and TRBJ1-6): ETGVTQSPTHLIKTRGQQVTLRCSSQSGHNTVSWYQQALGQGPQFIFQYYREEENGRGNFPPRFSGLQFPNYSSELNVNALELDDSALYLCASSPGGGQGESPLHFGNGTRLTVT.

The chain employs TRBV5-5 and TRBJ2-2; 7 bases are a match to TRBD1. V trimming: 3 bases; J trimming: 2 bases; junction bases outside the gene matches: 4. The CDR3 runs to 15 residues. Germline V CDR1 and CDR2: SGHKS, YYEKEE (reference sequence). Here the CDR3 DNA reads TGTGCCAGCAGCTGGGACAGTTTAAACACCGGGGAGCTGTTTTTT. Translating gives CASSWDSLNTGELFF. Looking up the rest from reference TRBV5-5 and TRBJ2-2 gives the full variable domain: DAGVTQSPTHLIKTRGQQVTLRCSPISGHKSVSWYQQVLGQGPQFIFQYYEKEERGRGNFPDRFSARQFPNYSSELNVNALLLGDSALYLCASSWDSLNTGELFFGEGSRLTVL.

This chain links TRBV5-4 with TRBJ2-7; D perhaps matches TRBD1 (6 bases). V was pared by 4 bases and J by 11 bases, with 22 bases between. Germline V gene data show CDR1 as SGHNT and CDR2 as YYREEE (reference sequence). There are 14 residues in the CDR3. CDR3 region: CASSPRTASIQEYF. CDR3 bases: TGTGCCAGCAGCCCTAGGACAGCCTCTATTCAGGAGTACTTC.

The V gene is TRBV6-1, the J gene TRBJ1-2, with 10 bases identical to TRBD1. Trimming took 7 bases from V and 4 from J; bases not matched to a gene: 6. From germline, CDR1 is MNHNS and CDR2 SASEGT. The CDR3 totals 14 residues. CDR3 DNA: TGTGCCAGCACCAGACAGGGGGCCCTCTATGGCTACACCTTC. Encoded protein: CASTRQGALYGYTF.

In this sample, this clone turned up once. The gene calls are TRBV5-1 and TRBJ2-5; TRBD1 aligns across 7 bases. The end of the DNA fits TRBJ2-7 better, so the J call may be wrong. In germline, CDR1 is SGHRS, CDR2 YFSETQ. The CDR3 is made up of 14 amino acids. CDR3 in amino acids: CASSLRTGSYEQYF. For the CDR3, the DNA is TGCGCCAGCAGCCTTAGGACAGGCTCCTACGAGCAGTACTTC.

The CDR3 spells CASSAYLGRAGAFSGANVLTF. For the CDR3, the DNA is TGTGCCAGCAGCGCCTACCTAGGGAGGGCGGGGGCCTTCTCTGGGGCCAACGTCCTGACTTTC. The J gene is TRBJ2-6, the V gene TRBV9; TRBD2 is a possible D gene (7 bases). The V end was cut by 3 bases, the J end by 0 bases, with 25 bases between. CDR1 is SGDLS, CDR2 YYNGEE, per germline. The CDR3 length is 21 residues.

Comment on this clone: A junction boundary mismatches the germline segment, possibly from a read error. The rearrangement links TRBV2 to TRBJ2-1, with D maybe TRBD1 (6 bases). Germline V CDR1 and CDR2: SNHLY, FYNNEI. This CDR3 is built from 15 residues. CDR3 in DNA: TGTACCAGCAGTGTAGGGGGACCCTCCTACAATGAGCAGTTCTTC. This sequence encodes CTSSVGGPSYNEQFF.

The chain has TRBV5-1 and TRBJ1-4, with D possibly being TRBD1 (5 bases). The ends were cut back, 0 bases at V and 6 bases at J, with 12 bases in the middle. The CDR3 contains 15 residues. Germline assignment: CDR1 SGHRS and CDR2 YFSETQ. The CDR3 here is CASSLGGAWDEKLFF. DNA of the CDR3: TGCGCCAGCAGCTTGGGGGGCGCTTGGGATGAAAAACTGTTTTTT.